The entry below gives a single TCR beta chain sequence along with its context. Profiled with immunoSEQ multiplex PCR; TCRdb holds only in-frame clones, not every one. Found here are around 48,000 clones, approximately 92% of them singletons; the top ten hold roughly 0.91%. This specimen belongs to a study of T cell changes during pregnancy in multiple sclerosis. The CDR3 contains 15 residues. The germline V gene has CDR1 SNHLY and CDR2 FYNNEI. V lost 5 bases to trimming and J lost 3 bases; unmatched junction nucleotides: 8. The chain has TRBV2 and TRBJ2-3, with 7 bases identical to TRBD2. Here the sequenced sample was CD4+ T cells from peripheral blood mononuclear cells, taken in the second trimester of pregnancy. The origin of this receptor is a female donor in good health, enrolled as a control in a pregnancy study. In nucleotides, the CDR3 is TGTGCCAGCAGTCTTCTAGCGGCACGTACAGATACGCAGTATTTT. It translates to CASSLLAARTDTQYF. Complete variable domain (other parts from reference TRBV2 and TRBJ2-3): EPEVTQTPSHQVTQMGQEVILRCVPISNHLYFYWYRQILGQKVEFLVSFYNNEISEKSEIFDDQFSVERPDGSNFTLKIRSTKLEDSAMYFCASSLLAARTDTQYFGPGTRLTVL.